This TCR beta chain appears in the sequencing data of a study of T cells after yellow fever vaccination. This clonotype was seen many times. MiXCR, run by TCRdb on the 5' RACE reads, gives a single entry per CDR3 protein. The table records 150,000 or so distinct CDR3 sequences, about 7% of them present only once. The germline V and J ends were trimmed by 2 bases and 6 bases, with 8 bases remaining between them. Germline CDR1 and CDR2: SGHAT and FQNNGV. The CDR3 covers 12 residues. The specimen was CD4+ T cells sorted from PBMCs, collected 10 days after the yellow fever booster vaccination. This TCR was recovered from a man aged 25 to 40 who received the YFV17D yellow fever vaccine. The rearrangement links TRBV11-2 to TRBJ2-7; D unclear. The CDR3 sequence is CASSLYLGEQYF. The CDR3 nucleotides read TGTGCCAGCAGCTTATATCTCGGCGAGCAGTACTTC.